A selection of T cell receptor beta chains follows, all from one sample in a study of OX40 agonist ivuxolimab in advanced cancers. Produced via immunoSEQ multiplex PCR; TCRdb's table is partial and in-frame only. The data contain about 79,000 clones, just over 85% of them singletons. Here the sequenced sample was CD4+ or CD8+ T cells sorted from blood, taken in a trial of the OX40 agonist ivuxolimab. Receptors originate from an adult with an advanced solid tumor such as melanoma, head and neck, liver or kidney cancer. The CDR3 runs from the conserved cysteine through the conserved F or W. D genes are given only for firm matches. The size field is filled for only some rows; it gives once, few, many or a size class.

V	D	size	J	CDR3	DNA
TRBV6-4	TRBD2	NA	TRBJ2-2	CASSVGLATNTGELFF	TGTGCCAGCAGCGTGGGACTAGCGACAAACACCGGGGAGCTGTTTTTT
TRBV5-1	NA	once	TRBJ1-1	CASSPIGRGTEAFF	TGCGCCAGCAGCCCCATCGGCAGGGGCACTGAAGCTTTCTTT
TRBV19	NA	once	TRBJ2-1	CASSIRNEQFF	TGTGCCAGTAGTATTCGTAATGAGCAGTTCTTC
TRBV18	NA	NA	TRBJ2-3	CASSPVASPDTQYF	TGTGCCAGCTCACCGGTAGCCTCCCCAGATACGCAGTATTTT
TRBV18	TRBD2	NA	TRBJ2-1	CASSQSGSNEQFF	TGTGCCAGCTCACAAAGCGGGAGTAATGAGCAGTTCTTC
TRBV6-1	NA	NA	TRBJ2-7	CASSEQARLFEQYF	TGTGCCAGCAGTGAACAAGCCAGGCTCTTCGAGCAGTACTTC
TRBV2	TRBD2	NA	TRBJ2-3	CASSEGGAGGPTDTQYF	TGTGCCAGCAGTGAAGGAGGAGCGGGAGGGCCCACAGATACGCAGTATTTT
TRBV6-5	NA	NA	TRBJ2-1	CASRMDSRFANEQFF	TGTGCCAGCAGGATGGATAGCCGTTTTGCGAATGAGCAGTTCTTC
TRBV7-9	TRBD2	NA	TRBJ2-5	CASSLYLAGMETQYF	TGTGCCAGCAGCTTATACCTAGCGGGGATGGAGACCCAGTACTTC
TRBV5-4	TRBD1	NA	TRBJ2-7	CASSATGDEQYF	TGTGCCAGCAGCGCTACAGGGGACGAGCAGTACTTC
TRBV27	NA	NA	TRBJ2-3	CASKEGGGADTQYF	TGTGCCAGCAAGGAGGGGGGAGGCGCAGATACGCAGTATTTT
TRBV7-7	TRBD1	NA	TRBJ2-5	CASSPTGVQETQYF	TGTGCTAGCAGCCCAACAGGGGTCCAAGAGACCCAGTACTTC
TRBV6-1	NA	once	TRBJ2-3	CASFLPGRNTQYF	TGTGCCAGCTTTCTCCCAGGTCGGAATACGCAGTATTTT
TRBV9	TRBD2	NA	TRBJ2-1	CASSGPREGPYNEQFF	TGTGCCAGCAGCGGGCCGCGGGAGGGCCCCTACAATGAGCAGTTCTTC
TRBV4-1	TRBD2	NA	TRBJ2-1	CASRWTSREGEQFF	TGCGCCAGCAGATGGACTAGTAGGGAGGGGGAGCAGTTCTTC
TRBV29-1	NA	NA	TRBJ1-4	CSAHGQGDEKLFF	TGCAGCGCCCACGGACAAGGCGACGAAAAACTGTTTTTT
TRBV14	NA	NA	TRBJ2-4	CASSEFKWGNIQYF	TGTGCCAGCAGCGAGTTTAAGTGGGGAAACATTCAGTACTTC
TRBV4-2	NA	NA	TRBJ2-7	CASSQGDKSGEQYF	TGTGCCAGCAGCCAAGGGGATAAGAGCGGCGAGCAGTACTTC
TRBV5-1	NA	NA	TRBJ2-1	CASRIGGPQNEQFF	TGCGCCAGCAGGATAGGGGGGCCGCAGAATGAGCAGTTCTTC
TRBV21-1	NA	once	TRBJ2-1	CASSKGSPVAGRWGICSYNEQFF	TGTGCCAGCAGCAAAGGATCCCCAGTAGCGGGTCGATGGGGGATATGTTCCTACAATGAGCAGTTCTTC
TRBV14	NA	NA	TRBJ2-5	CASSLNGVKTQYF	TGTGCCAGCAGCCTGAACGGGGTGAAGACCCAGTACTTC
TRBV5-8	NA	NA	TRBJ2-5	CASSFGLADIQETQYF	TGTGCCAGCAGCTTCGGACTGGCGGACATACAAGAGACCCAGTACTTC
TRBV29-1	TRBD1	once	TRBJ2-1	CSVTGTGKLNSYNEQFF	TGCAGCGTTACCGGGACAGGAAAACTTAACTCCTACAATGAGCAGTTCTTC
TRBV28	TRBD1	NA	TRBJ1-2	CASSSPRGPGYGYTF	TGTGCCAGCAGTTCACCCAGGGGGCCAGGGTATGGCTACACCTTC
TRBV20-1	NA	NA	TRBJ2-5	CSAGYDGTQYF	TGCAGTGCTGGGTATGACGGGACCCAGTACTTC
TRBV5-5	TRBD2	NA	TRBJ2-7	CASSETGTSGRGTYEQYF	TGTGCCAGCAGCGAAACCGGGACTAGCGGGAGAGGAACCTACGAGCAGTACTTC
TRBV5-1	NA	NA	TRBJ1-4	CASSPQAATNEKLFF	TGCGCCAGCAGTCCCCAGGCCGCAACTAATGAAAAACTGTTTTTT
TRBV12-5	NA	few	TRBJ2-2	CASGLVRLGTMNTGELFF	TGTGCTAGTGGTTTGGTACGACTTGGGACGATGAACACCGGGGAGCTGTTTTTT
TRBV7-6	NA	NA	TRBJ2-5	CASSRDRETQYF	TGTGCCAGCAGCCGAGACAGGGAGACCCAGTACTTC
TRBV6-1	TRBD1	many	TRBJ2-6	CASSDGQGGANVLTF	TGTGCCAGCAGTGACGGACAGGGTGGGGCCAACGTCCTGACTTTC
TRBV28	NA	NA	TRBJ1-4	CASRRQAFNEKLFF	TGTGCCAGCAGGCGACAGGCGTTTAATGAAAAACTGTTTTTT
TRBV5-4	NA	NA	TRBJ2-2	CASRRDTNTGELFF	TGTGCCAGCCGGCGGGACACGAACACCGGGGAGCTGTTTTTT
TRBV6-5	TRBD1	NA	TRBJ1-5	CASSWGGTGGGQPQHF	TGTGCCAGCAGTTGGGGCGGGACAGGGGGCGGTCAGCCCCAGCATTTT
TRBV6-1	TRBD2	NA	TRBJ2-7	CASSPAGVFGEQYF	TGTGCCAGCAGTCCAGCGGGAGTTTTCGGCGAGCAGTACTTC
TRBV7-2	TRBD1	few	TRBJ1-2	CASSLITGDWGYTF	TGTGCCAGCAGCTTAATTACAGGGGATTGGGGCTACACCTTC
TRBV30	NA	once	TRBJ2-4	CAWSTGLIAKNIQYF	TGTGCCTGGAGCACAGGTCTGATAGCCAAAAACATTCAGTACTTC
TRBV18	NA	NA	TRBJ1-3	CASSPDPVGNTIYF	TGTGCCAGCTCACCGGACCCCGTCGGAAACACCATATATTTT
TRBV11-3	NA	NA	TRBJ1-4	CASSLGNEKLFF	TGTGCCAGCAGCTTGGGGAATGAAAAACTGTTTTTT
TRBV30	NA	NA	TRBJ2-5	CAWSRELETQYF	TGTGCCTGGAGCAGGGAACTAGAGACCCAGTACTTC
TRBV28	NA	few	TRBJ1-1	CASSLQGNTEAFF	TGTGCCAGCAGTTTACAGGGTAACACTGAAGCTTTCTTT
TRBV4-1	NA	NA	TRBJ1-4	CASRPLGGTNEKLFF	TGCGCCAGCAGACCCCTCGGGGGCACTAATGAAAAACTGTTTTTT
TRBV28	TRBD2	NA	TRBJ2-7	CASSLWTSEPYEQYF	TGTGCCAGCAGTTTATGGACTAGCGAACCCTACGAGCAGTACTTC
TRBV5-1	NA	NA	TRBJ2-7	CASSFATWGISYEQYF	TGCGCCAGCAGCTTTGCCACCTGGGGGATATCCTACGAGCAGTACTTC
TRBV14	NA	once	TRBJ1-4	CASSQEPGAKLFF	TGTGCCAGCAGCCAAGAGCCGGGGGCAAAACTGTTTTTT
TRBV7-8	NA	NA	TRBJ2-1	CASSLAGDSYNEQFF	TGTGCCAGCAGCTTAGCGGGCGACTCCTACAATGAGCAGTTCTTC
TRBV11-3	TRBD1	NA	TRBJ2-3	CASSYGQGAGDTQYF	TGTGCCAGCAGCTACGGACAGGGGGCAGGAGATACGCAGTATTTT
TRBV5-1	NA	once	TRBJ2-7	CASSFEGSYEQYF	TGCGCCAGCAGCTTTGAAGGGTCCTACGAGCAGTACTTC
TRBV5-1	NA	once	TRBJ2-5	CVSSSQETQYF	TGCGTCAGCAGCTCCCAAGAGACCCAGTACTTC
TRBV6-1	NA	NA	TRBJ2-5	CASSEAPTVWETQYF	TGTGCCAGCAGTGAAGCGCCCACAGTGTGGGAGACCCAGTACTTC
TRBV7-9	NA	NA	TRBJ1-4	CASSLDTQNEKLFF	TGTGCCAGCAGCTTGGACACCCAAAATGAAAAACTGTTTTTT
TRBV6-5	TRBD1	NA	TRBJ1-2	CASSYFQGARGYTF	TGTGCCAGCAGTTACTTCCAGGGGGCTCGGGGCTACACCTTC
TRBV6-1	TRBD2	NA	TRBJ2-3	CASSGGLAHRDTQYF	TGTGCCAGCAGTGGGGGACTAGCTCATCGGGATACGCAGTATTTT
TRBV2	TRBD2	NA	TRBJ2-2	CASRAGTSTGELFF	TGTGCCAGCAGGGCCGGGACTAGCACCGGGGAGCTGTTTTTT
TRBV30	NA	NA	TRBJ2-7	CAWGGDAGLHEQYF	TGTGCCTGGGGGGGAGATGCGGGACTCCACGAGCAGTACTTC
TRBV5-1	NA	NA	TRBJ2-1	CASSLANPADEQFF	TGCGCCAGCAGCTTGGCCAACCCGGCGGATGAGCAGTTCTTC
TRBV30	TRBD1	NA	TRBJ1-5	CAWSVRGQGDQPQHF	TGTGCCTGGAGTGTACGGGGACAGGGGGATCAGCCCCAGCATTTT
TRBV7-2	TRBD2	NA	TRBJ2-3	CASSRLAGGPADTQYF	TGTGCCAGCAGCCGACTAGCGGGAGGGCCCGCAGATACGCAGTATTTT
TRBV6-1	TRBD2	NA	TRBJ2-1	CASSPAGEVEQFF	TGTGCCAGCAGCCCAGCGGGAGAGGTTGAGCAGTTCTTC
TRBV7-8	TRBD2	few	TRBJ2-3	CASSSLKTSGLTDTQYF	TGTGCCAGCAGCTCACTAAAGACTAGCGGGCTCACAGATACGCAGTATTTT
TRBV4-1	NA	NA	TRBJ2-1	CASSQDQGRSYNEQFF	TGCGCCAGCAGCCAAGATCAGGGAAGATCCTACAATGAGCAGTTCTTC